The next 8 T cell receptor beta chains were all read from a single sample in a study of blood T cell repertoires in COVID-19. Here immunoSEQ multiplex PCR was the method, and the copy in TCRdb shows in-frame clones only, minus some. The sample consists of roughly 200,000 clones, around 85% of them appearing once. Sequenced material: PBMCs or T cells enriched from blood (not recorded which). These receptors all come from a man aged 35-49 years who had recovered from COVID-19.

V gene TRBV24-1 combines with J gene TRBJ2-7, with 10 bases identical to TRBD2. CDR1 and CDR2 from the germline V gene are KGHDR and SFDVKD. The CDR3 is made up of 20 amino acids. V lost 1 base, J lost 3 bases, and 17 bases stayed unmatched. CDR3 sequence (DNA): TGTGCCACCAGTGATTTCAACCGAGGGGCTAGCGGGAGAATCAGCTACGAGCAGTACTTC. Its translation: CATSDFNRGASGRISYEQYF.

V is TRBV19 and J is TRBJ2-1; 9 nucleotides agree with TRBD2. Germline values: CDR1 LNHDA, CDR2 SQIVND (reference sequence). The CDR3 has 15 amino acids. After removal of 3 bases from V and 7 bases from J, the junction contained 7 bases not matched to a gene. The CDR3 reads CASSMEAGGGNEQFF. In DNA, the CDR3 is TGTGCCAGTAGTATGGAAGCGGGAGGTGGGAATGAGCAGTTCTTC.

This clone was observed at least ten times. The rearrangement joins TRBV19 to TRBJ1-1; D is perhaps TRBD1 (6 bases). Per germline, CDR1 LNHDA and CDR2 SQIVND (reference sequence). Deletions cut 4 bases from V and 8 bases from J, with 20 bases between. This CDR3 contains 15 residues. CDR3 bases: TGTGCCAGTAGTACAAGAACTTTACAGGGAGCGGAAGCTTTCTTT. Residues: CASSTRTLQGAEAFF.

This chain uses TRBV7-6 with TRBJ2-7; 8 nucleotides match TRBD2. CDR1 and CDR2 from the germline V gene are SGHVS and FNYEAQ. Trimming removed 0 bases from V and 0 bases from J; junction bases left unmatched: 1. The CDR3 consists of 15 residues. The CDR3 loop is CASSLARGDSYEQYF. CDR3 nucleotides: TGTGCCAGCAGCTTAGCGCGGGGGGACTCCTACGAGCAGTACTTC. Full variable domain (rest looked up from reference TRBV7-6 and TRBJ2-7): GAGVSQSPRYKVTKRGQDVALRCDPISGHVSLYWYRQALGQGPEFLTYFNYEAQQDKSGLPNDRFSAERPEGSISTLTIQRTEQRDSAMYRCASSLARGDSYEQYFGPGTRLTVT.

CDR3 in amino acids: CASSGTGTGDLREQYF. The CDR3 DNA is TGCGCCAGCAGCGGGACCGGGACAGGGGATTTGAGGGAGCAGTACTTC. The genes are TRBV5-1 and TRBJ2-7, with 10 nucleotides matching TRBD1. The length of the CDR3 is 16 residues. Germline CDR1 reads SGHRS; CDR2 reads YFSETQ. The ends lost 4 bases at V and 7 bases at J; junction bases unmatched: 14.

The chain couples TRBV7-3 to TRBJ2-6; 7 bases agree with TRBD2. Germline-derived CDR1 and CDR2 are SGHTA and FQGTGA. V shed 8 bases and J 3 bases; nucleotides not matched to a gene: 22. CDR3 length: 20 amino acids. CDR3 amino acids: CASGIQAGVPPPGGANVLTF. In nucleotides, the CDR3 is TGTGCCAGCGGGATCCAGGCGGGGGTCCCTCCTCCTGGTGGGGCCAACGTCCTGACTTTC.

The chain couples TRBV3-1 (or the pseudogene TRBV3-2) to TRBJ2-2; a possible D gene is TRBD2 (6 bases). The V gene lost 3 bases and the J gene lost 0 bases, with 17 bases spanning the gap. The germline V gene encodes CDR1 LGHDT and CDR2 YNNKEL (reference sequence). This CDR3 has 18 residues. Here the CDR3 reads CASSQVVGLASNTGELFF. In nucleotides, the CDR3 is TGTGCCAGCAGCCAGGTCGTGGGTCTAGCGTCGAACACCGGGGAGCTGTTTTTT.

The rearrangement uses TRBV30 and TRBJ2-5, with TRBD1 matching over 9 bases. The junction had 8 bases not matched to a gene; V was cut back by 1 base and J by 5 bases. The CDR3 covers 15 residues. Per germline, CDR1 GTSNPN and CDR2 SVGIG (reference sequence). The CDR3 region has the DNA TGTGCCTGGAGTGGGGGGACAGGGTTTGGGGAGACCCAGTACTTC. It specifies CAWSGGTGFGETQYF.